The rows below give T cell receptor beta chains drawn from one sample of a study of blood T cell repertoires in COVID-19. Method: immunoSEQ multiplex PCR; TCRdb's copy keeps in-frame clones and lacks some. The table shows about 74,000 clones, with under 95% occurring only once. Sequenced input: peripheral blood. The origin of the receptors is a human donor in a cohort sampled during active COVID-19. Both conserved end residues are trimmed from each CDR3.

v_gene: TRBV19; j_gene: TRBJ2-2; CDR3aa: ASRKGQGATGELF
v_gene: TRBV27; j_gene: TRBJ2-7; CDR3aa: ASSLQGQEGYEQY
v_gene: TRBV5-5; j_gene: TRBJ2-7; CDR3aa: ASSLGLNYEQY
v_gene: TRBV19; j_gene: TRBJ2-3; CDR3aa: ASSIAPPGLAGSRQDTQY
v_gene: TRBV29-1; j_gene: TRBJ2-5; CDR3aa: SVNRGGGQETQY
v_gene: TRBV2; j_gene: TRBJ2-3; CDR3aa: ASSELGGDADTQY
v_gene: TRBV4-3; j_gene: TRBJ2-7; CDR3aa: ASSPGLGAYEQY
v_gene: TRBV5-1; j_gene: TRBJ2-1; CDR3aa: ASSLPWEGVRNEQF
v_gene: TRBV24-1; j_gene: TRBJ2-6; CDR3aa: ATSARAGANVLT
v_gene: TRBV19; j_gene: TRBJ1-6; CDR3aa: ASSIGQSYNSPLH
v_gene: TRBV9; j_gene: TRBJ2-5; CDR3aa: ASSPGEWYETQY